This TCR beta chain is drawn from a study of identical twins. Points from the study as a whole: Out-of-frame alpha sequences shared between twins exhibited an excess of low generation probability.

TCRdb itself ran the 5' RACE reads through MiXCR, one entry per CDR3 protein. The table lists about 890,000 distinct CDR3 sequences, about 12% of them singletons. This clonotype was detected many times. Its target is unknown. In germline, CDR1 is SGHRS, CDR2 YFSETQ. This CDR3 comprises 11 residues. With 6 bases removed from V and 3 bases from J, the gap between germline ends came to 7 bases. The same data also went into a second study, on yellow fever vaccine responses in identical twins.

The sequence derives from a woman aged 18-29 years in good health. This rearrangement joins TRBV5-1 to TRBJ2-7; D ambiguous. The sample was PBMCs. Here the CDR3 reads CASTQDYEQYF. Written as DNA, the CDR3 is TGCGCCAGCACCCAGGACTACGAGCAGTACTTC.